Presented here are 18 T cell receptor beta chains from one specimen sequenced in a study of shared clonotypes between healthy human individuals (dated by TCRdb to 2020 to 2021). Library preparation employed the immunoSEQ multiplex PCR assay. Imported from immuneACCESS, the table was reduced by TCRdb to in-frame sequences with V and J called. These copies leave out some clones; in studies compared against another copy, an unresolved V gene accounts for under half, and the cause of the remainder is not known. The sample contains some 2.4 million clones, under 95% of them found a single time. About 0.34% of the sample belongs to the ten largest clones. The sequenced sample was naive CD4+ T cells from PBMCs. The sample's cell subset or site label, decoded: CD45RA+ positively selected. All receptors derive from a young man in good health. Some clones in this sample may be carry-over from other donors' samples.

J is TRBJ2-2 and V is TRBV7-8; 12 nucleotides line up with TRBD2. Trimming removed 4 bases from V and 6 bases from J; junction bases left unmatched: 6. This CDR3 comprises 16 residues. Germline V lookup: CDR1 SGHVS, CDR2 FQNEAQ. The CDR3 DNA reads as TGTGCCAGCAGCTCTAGACTAGCGGGAGACTCCGGGGAGCTGTTTTTT. It specifies CASSSRLAGDSGELFF.

The CDR3 region has the DNA TGCAGCGTTAGGACAGGGTCTTACGAGCAGTACTTC. It encodes CSVRTGSYEQYF. The chain recombines TRBV29-1 with TRBJ2-7, with 8 bases lining up with TRBD1. Germline CDR1 reads SQVTM; CDR2 reads ANQGSEA. V lost 5 bases to trimming and J lost 4 bases; unmatched junction nucleotides: 4. CDR3 length equals 12 residues.

The rearrangement joins TRBV29-1 to TRBJ2-7, with 8 bases matching TRBD2. This CDR3 comprises 13 residues. The ends lost 4 bases at V and 5 bases at J; junction bases unmatched: 7. Germline CDR1 is SQVTM and CDR2 is ANQGSEA. The chain's CDR3 is CSVGLLAGNEQYF. CDR3 in DNA: TGCAGCGTTGGCCTTCTAGCGGGTAACGAGCAGTACTTC.

The rearrangement uses TRBV28 and TRBJ2-7; 11 bases map to TRBD1. Looked up from germline, CDR1 is MDHEN and CDR2 is SYDVKM. There are 17 residues in the CDR3. Trimming removed 5 bases from V and 3 bases from J; junction bases left unmatched: 12. CDR3 sequence reads: CASSITNVDRGRYEQYF. The CDR3 coding sequence is TGTGCCAGCAGTATTACAAATGTGGACAGGGGGCGCTACGAGCAGTACTTC.

Points on this clone: This sample includes further DNA sequences coding for the same CDR3. The chain recombines TRBV18 with TRBJ1-5, with a tentative D call TRBD1 (5 bases). CDR1 is KGHSH, CDR2 LQKENI, per germline. The V end was cut by 3 bases, the J end by 1 base, with 7 bases between. The CDR3 is 14 amino acids. CDR3 in amino acids: CASSPGDSNQPQHF. CDR3 coding DNA: TGTGCCAGCTCACCGGGGGACAGCAATCAGCCCCAGCATTTT.

This chain uses TRBV11-2 with TRBJ2-5; TRBD2 might be the D (6 bases). Germline V gene sequence: CDR1 SGHAT, CDR2 FQNNGV. Trimming removed 5 bases at V and 6 bases at J, with 19 bases between. The CDR3 is made up of 15 amino acids. CDR3 loop: CASSPGGTSFQTQYF. The CDR3 DNA is TGTGCCAGCAGCCCCGGGGGTACTAGTTTCCAGACCCAGTACTTC.

CDR3 sequence reads: CASSLWALGETQYF. In DNA, the CDR3 is TGTGCCAGCAGTTTATGGGCTTTGGGGGAGACCCAGTACTTC. The rearrangement uses TRBV28 and TRBJ2-5; D gene ambiguous. Germline V lookup: CDR1 MDHEN, CDR2 SYDVKM. The ends were cut back, 0 bases at V and 5 bases at J, with 10 bases in the middle. The CDR3 covers 14 residues.

J is TRBJ2-7 and V is TRBV19; 7 nucleotides line up with TRBD1. CDR3 length: 16 residues. J lost 1 base, V lost 4 bases, and 10 bases had no gene match. Germline CDR1 and CDR2: LNHDA and SQIVND (reference sequence). The CDR3, as DNA: TGTGCCAGTAGTAGGATTTTCGGGGACAGTTCCTACGAGCAGTACTTC. Protein: CASSRIFGDSSYEQYF.

This CDR3 is CASSVDRGLSYNEQFF. The CDR3 nucleotides are TGTGCCAGCAGCGTCGACAGGGGGTTGTCCTACAATGAGCAGTTCTTC. This sequence joins TRBV2 and TRBJ2-1; 9 bases map to TRBD1. V was clipped by 6 bases and J by 1 base; unmatched bases: 7. From germline, CDR1 is SNHLY and CDR2 FYNNEI. The CDR3 is made up of 16 amino acids. Variable domain in full (rest from reference TRBV2 and TRBJ2-1): EPEVTQTPSHQVTQMGQEVILRCVPISNHLYFYWYRQILGQKVEFLVSFYNNEISEKSEIFDDQFSVERPDGSNFTLKIRSTKLEDSAMYFCASSVDRGLSYNEQFFGPGTRLTVL.

This clone was counted a single time. The gene calls are TRBV29-1 and TRBJ2-1, with D possibly being TRBD1 or TRBD2 (6 bases each). Per the germline V gene, CDR1 is SQVTM and CDR2 is ANQGSEA. Trimming cost V 6 bases and J 3 bases, with 18 bases left between them. The CDR3 consists of 15 residues. The CDR3 sequence is CSVLGGSSHYNEQFF. Here the CDR3 DNA reads TGCAGCGTCCTCGGGGGCAGTTCCCACTACAATGAGCAGTTCTTC.

The chain carries TRBV4-1 and TRBJ2-5, with D possibly matching TRBD2 (5 bases). The CDR3 has 14 residues. CDR1 is MGHRA, CDR2 YSYEKL, per germline. Trimming stripped 1 base from V and 5 bases from J, with 11 bases between. CDR3 region: CASSQGRPPETQYF. The CDR3 DNA reads as TGCGCCAGCAGCCAAGGGAGGCCCCCCGAGACCCAGTACTTC.

The chain links TRBV10-2 to TRBJ2-7; the match to TRBD1 covers 7 bases. This CDR3 has 14 amino acids. Germline V lookup: CDR1 WSHSY, CDR2 SAAADI. The junction had 6 bases not matched to a gene; V was cut back by 7 bases and J by 0 bases. The CDR3 DNA follows: TGCGCCAGCATGGGACAGACGAGCTCCTACGAGCAGTACTTC. This codes for CASMGQTSSYEQYF.

The rearrangement uses TRBV6-1 and TRBJ2-3; D is perhaps TRBD1 (6 bases). The CDR3 contains 11 residues. Per the germline V gene, CDR1 is MNHNS and CDR2 is SASEGT. V gave up 8 bases and J gave up 10 bases, with 13 bases separating them. CDR3 nucleotides: TGTGCCAGCCTCAGGGGAGAAGCGCAGTATTTT. Translated: CASLRGEAQYF.

CDR3 sequence reads: CASSRSGRALEQYF. The DNA of the CDR3 is TGTGCCAGCAGCCGGAGCGGTAGGGCACTCGAGCAGTACTTC. The chain links TRBV28 to TRBJ2-7; a possible D gene is TRBD2 (5 bases). The CDR3 has 14 residues. Germline CDR1 is MDHEN and CDR2 is SYDVKM. Trimming shortened V by 6 bases and J by 6 bases, and 18 bases separated the two germline ends. The whole variable domain, filled in from reference TRBV28 and TRBJ2-7, reads DVKVTQSSRYLVKRTGEKVFLECVQDMDHENMFWYRQDPGLGLRLIYFSYDVKMKEKGDIPEGYSVSREKKERFSLILESASTNQTSMYLCASSRSGRALEQYFGPGTRLTVT.

This rearrangement joins TRBV6-4 to TRBJ1-1; maybe TRBD1 (6 bases). Per the germline V gene, CDR1 is MRHNA and CDR2 is SNTAGT. The germline V and J ends were trimmed by 2 bases and 7 bases, with 17 bases remaining between them. The CDR3 spans 15 residues. CDR3 nucleotide sequence: TGTGCCAGCAGTGACAGGGATGAGGGGGGGGTTGAAGCTTTCTTT. This codes for CASSDRDEGGVEAFF.

Ten or more counts support this clone. This chain uses TRBV4-3 with TRBJ2-7, with 8 positions matching TRBD2. V shed 1 base, J shed 0 bases, and the junction held 14 bases outside the gene matches. This CDR3 is built from 19 residues. CDR1 and CDR2 from the germline V gene are LGHNA and YSLEER. CDR3 nucleotides: TGCGCCAGCAGCCAAGGGGTTATTTGGCGGGAGGAACCCTCCTACGAGCAGTACTTC. It translates to CASSQGVIWREEPSYEQYF.

The rearrangement uses TRBV30 and TRBJ2-6, with D perhaps matching TRBD1 (6 bases). The V and J ends lost 2 bases and 0 bases respectively, with 14 bases between them. Per germline, CDR1 GTSNPN and CDR2 SVGIG (reference sequence). The CDR3 sequence is 17 residues long. The CDR3 DNA follows: TGTGCCTGGAGTCCGGGGACATCGCCCTCTGGGGCCAACGTCCTGACTTTC. Translating gives CAWSPGTSPSGANVLTF.

The gene calls are TRBV29-1 and TRBJ2-1; D might be TRBD2 (6 bases). V dropped 2 bases and J dropped 4 bases, with 15 bases sitting between them. Germline lookup yields CDR1 SQVTM and CDR2 ANQGSEA. The CDR3 totals 15 residues. CDR3 residues: CSVESQARGYNEQFF. CDR3 in DNA: TGCAGCGTTGAATCTCAGGCTCGGGGGTACAATGAGCAGTTCTTC.